This entry lists 32 T cell receptor beta chains sequenced from one sample in a study of T cells after yellow fever vaccination. From the 5' RACE reads, TCRdb called clonotypes with MiXCR, one entry per CDR3 protein. The sample lists around 100,000 distinct CDR3 sequences, approximately 6.3% occurring once. The sequences come from CD8+ T cells sorted from PBMCs, collected 10 days after the yellow fever booster vaccination. These receptors all stem from a man between 18 and 35 years old who received the YFV17D yellow fever vaccine.

The V gene is TRBV7-6, the J gene TRBJ2-7; 7 nucleotides agree with TRBD1. Trimming at V came to 5 bases and at J to 6 bases, leaving 7 bases not matched to a gene. Per the germline V gene, CDR1 is SGHVS and CDR2 is FNYEAQ. The CDR3 runs to 13 residues. The CDR3 region is CASSKDRVSEQYV. In DNA form, the CDR3 reads TGTGCCAGCAGCAAAGACAGGGTCTCCGAGCAGTACGTC.

This chain joins TRBV4-1 and TRBJ1-5, with a weak D call TRBD1 (6 bases). The V gene's germline CDR1 is MGHRA and CDR2 YSYEKL. V lost 3 bases, J lost 2 bases, and 11 bases lay in between. The CDR3 is 15 amino acids. Here the CDR3 reads CASSQMDSRNQPQHF. The CDR3 nucleotides are TGCGCCAGCAGCCAGATGGACAGTCGCAATCAGCCCCAGCATTTT.

This clonotype occurred a few times. This chain links TRBV5-1 with TRBJ1-1; TRBD1 aligns across 9 bases. The CDR3 is 16 residues long. Germline lookup yields CDR1 SGHRS and CDR2 YFSETQ. J gave up 3 bases and V 0 bases, and 6 bases lay outside the gene matches. The CDR3 DNA reads as TGCGCCAGCAGCTTGGGGGACAGGGTAGTACACACTGAAGCTTTCTTT. It is translated as CASSLGDRVVHTEAFF.

This clonotype was detected many times. The chain combines TRBV5-1 with TRBJ2-6, with no clear D. CDR3 size: 16 residues. Trimming shortened V by 4 bases and J by 0 bases, and 11 bases separated the two germline ends. Germline V gene sequence: CDR1 SGHRS, CDR2 YFSETQ. CDR3 loop: CASSPEGSSGANVLTF. CDR3 DNA: TGCGCCAGCAGCCCTGAAGGCAGCTCTGGGGCCAACGTCCTGACTTTC.

This clonotype occurred many times. The rearrangement links TRBV9 to TRBJ2-1, with 8 bases lining up with TRBD1. Germline CDR1 SGDLS, CDR2 YYNGEE. CDR3 length: 15 amino acids. The trim removed 4 bases at V and 4 bases at J, leaving 7 bases unmatched. DNA for the CDR3: TGTGCCAGCAGCCCTGGGGACAGGCTTTACAATGAGCAGTTCTTC. This codes for CASSPGDRLYNEQFF.

This clonotype was detected ten times or more. The genes are TRBV15 and TRBJ2-3, with a possible D match to TRBD1 (6 bases). Trimming removed 1 base at V and 3 bases at J, with 8 bases between. This CDR3 spans 14 amino acids. CDR1 and CDR2 from the germline V gene are LNHNV and YYDKDF (reference sequence). The CDR3, as DNA: TGTGCCACCAGCAGAGCCAGGGGAACAGATACGCAGTATTTT. Protein sequence: CATSRARGTDTQYF.

This clonotype was picked up a small number of times. J is TRBJ1-5 and V is TRBV27, with TRBD1 as a possible D gene (5 bases). V was cut by 2 bases and J by 1 base, with 12 bases left in between. CDR1 is MNHEY, CDR2 SMNVEV, per germline (reference sequence). There are 16 residues in the CDR3. The chain's CDR3 is CASSLGSGGSNQPQHF. Written as DNA, the CDR3 is TGTGCCAGCAGTTTAGGGTCGGGGGGGAGCAATCAGCCCCAGCATTTT.

The chain couples TRBV6-2 or TRBV6-3 to TRBJ2-2, with D possibly matching TRBD2 (6 bases). Trimming cost V 5 bases and J 9 bases, with 16 bases left between them. The CDR3 contains 14 residues. Germline-derived CDR1 and CDR2 are MNHEY and SVGEGT. Here the CDR3 reads CASSDPRDFRELFF. Here the CDR3 DNA reads TGTGCCAGCAGTGACCCCCGGGACTTTCGGGAGCTGTTTTTT.

This clonotype was recorded at least ten times. The CDR3 DNA follows: TGTGCCAGCAGCTTGACTAGCGGGGGTAATGAGCAGTTCTTC. Translation: CASSLTSGGNEQFF. V usage is TRBV7-9 and J usage is TRBJ2-1, with 12 bases aligning to TRBD2. Germline CDR1 SEHNR, CDR2 FQNEAQ (reference sequence). CDR3 length equals 14 residues. Losses at the gene ends were 3 bases for V and 7 bases for J; bases not matched to a gene: 1.

The chain links TRBV30 to TRBJ1-1; D perhaps matches TRBD1 (6 bases). With 2 bases removed from V and 0 bases from J, the gap between germline ends came to 22 bases. The CDR3 spans 18 residues. Germline assignment: CDR1 GTSNPN and CDR2 SVGIG (reference sequence). CDR3: CAWSTSDRTQLLNTEAFF. Written as DNA, the CDR3 is TGTGCCTGGAGTACCTCAGACAGGACCCAATTATTGAACACTGAAGCTTTCTTT.

This clonotype occurred a few times. V and J are TRBV19 and TRBJ2-7; 8 bases are shared with TRBD1. Germline assignment: CDR1 LNHDA and CDR2 SQIVND (reference sequence). This CDR3 region has 16 residues. J lost 7 bases, V lost 4 bases, and 15 bases had no gene match. The CDR3 DNA reads as TGTGCCAGTAGTACAGGACAGGGCTGGTTCTCGGGGGAGCAGTACTTC. This gives the protein CASSTGQGWFSGEQYF. Full variable domain (remainder filled in from reference TRBV19 and TRBJ2-7): DGGITQSPKYLFRKEGQNVTLSCEQNLNHDAMYWYRQDPGQGLRLIYYSQIVNDFQKGDIAEGYSVSREKKESFPLTVTSAQKNPTAFYLCASSTGQGWFSGEQYFGPGTRLTVT.

This clonotype has ten or more counts. This chain connects TRBV6-4 to TRBJ2-2; 10 bases agree with TRBD1. The CDR3 runs 14 residues. V dropped 2 bases and J dropped 6; count of bases not matched to a gene: 0. The germline V gene has CDR1 MRHNA and CDR2 SNTAGT. The CDR3 sequence is CASSDGQGAGELFF. CDR3 in DNA: TGTGCCAGCAGTGACGGACAGGGGGCCGGGGAGCTGTTTTTT.

This clonotype was seen a handful of times. V usage is TRBV4-1 and J usage is TRBJ1-4; 7 positions agree with TRBD1. V gave up 3 bases and J gave up 8 bases; unmatched junction bases: 9. Germline values: CDR1 MGHRA, CDR2 YSYEKL. This CDR3 contains 15 residues. The CDR3 nucleotides read TGCGCCAGCAGCCAGGTTTCAGGGGGGAACGAAAAACTGTTTTTT. Its translation is CASSQVSGGNEKLFF.

This chain links TRBV4-3 with TRBJ1-2; tentatively, D is TRBD1 (5 bases). V gave up 0 bases and J gave up 3 bases, with 20 bases separating them. From germline, CDR1 is LGHNA and CDR2 YSLEER. This CDR3 contains 18 residues. The CDR3 is CASSQERVRGAQDYGYTF. The CDR3 DNA reads as TGCGCCAGCAGCCAAGAGCGAGTTAGAGGGGCGCAGGACTATGGCTACACCTTC.

This clonotype has a handful of counts. V and J are TRBV5-4 and TRBJ2-1; 15 nucleotides align to TRBD2. The germline V gene encodes CDR1 SGHNT and CDR2 YYREEE (reference sequence). V was clipped by 0 bases and J by 14 bases; unmatched bases: 3. The CDR3 has 14 amino acids. CDR3 nucleotide sequence: TGTGCCAGCAGCTTGGGGACTAGCGGGGGGGCCGAGTTCTTC. This codes for CASSLGTSGGAEFF.

This clonotype has more than one count but fewer than ten. The rearrangement joins TRBV2 to TRBJ2-1; 8 positions match TRBD1. V lost 6 bases, J lost 3 bases, and 13 bases stayed unmatched. The germline gives CDR1 SNHLY, CDR2 FYNNEI. This CDR3 comprises 17 residues. CDR3 DNA: TGTGCCAGCAGCCGCCCCTGGACAGGGAATGGCTACAATGAGCAGTTCTTC. Translating gives CASSRPWTGNGYNEQFF.

This clonotype was seen only a few times. The V gene is TRBV5-4, the J gene TRBJ1-1, with unresolved D. CDR1 is SGHNT, CDR2 YYREEE, per germline (reference sequence). The CDR3 length is 15 residues. The germline V and J ends were trimmed by 0 bases and 1 base, with 10 bases remaining between them. This CDR3 reads CASSLAVVSNTEAFF. The CDR3 nucleotides are TGTGCCAGCAGCTTGGCCGTTGTGTCGAACACTGAAGCTTTCTTT.

The rearrangement joins TRBV2 to TRBJ1-1; maybe TRBD1 (6 bases). The CDR3 has 18 residues. Trimming left V 8 bases short and J 0 bases short, with 25 bases between. Germline V gives CDR1 SNHLY, CDR2 FYNNEI. The CDR3 spells CASRTPGEQGLMNTEAFF. DNA for the CDR3: TGTGCCAGCCGCACCCCGGGGGAACAGGGCCTCATGAACACTGAAGCTTTCTTT.

This rearrangement joins TRBV6-1 to TRBJ2-7; a possible D gene is TRBD2 (6 bases). V was cut by 6 bases and J by 12 bases, with 18 bases left in between. Germline loops: CDR1 MNHNS, CDR2 SASEGT. CDR3 length: 12 residues. The CDR3 reads CASRGERREVYF. The CDR3 DNA reads TGTGCCAGCAGAGGCGAGAGGAGGGAGGTGTACTTC.

V and J are TRBV7-8 and TRBJ1-6; D remains unclear. This CDR3 contains 15 residues. V dropped 3 bases and J dropped 0 bases, with 6 bases sitting between them. Per germline, CDR1 SGHVS and CDR2 FQNEAQ. The CDR3 loop is CASSFGISYNSPLHF. As DNA, the CDR3 is TGTGCCAGCAGCTTTGGGATCTCCTATAATTCACCCCTCCACTTT.

This clonotype was seen many times. The gene calls are TRBV20-1 and TRBJ2-7; D gene unclear. The CDR3 consists of 12 residues. Per germline, CDR1 DFQATT and CDR2 SNEGSKA (reference sequence). Trimming pared 0 bases from V and 5 bases from J, leaving 8 bases between. CDR3 sequence (DNA): TGCAGTGCTAGAGAAAGTGAGAACGAGCAGTACTTC. Its protein is CSARESENEQYF.

The chain joins TRBV7-9 to TRBJ2-1, with TRBD1 as a possible D gene (5 bases). The germline V gene has CDR1 SEHNR and CDR2 FQNEAQ (reference sequence). V lost 1 base to trimming and J lost 11 bases, with 9 bases between them. This CDR3 contains 12 residues. CDR3 amino acids: CASSLEQGQQFF. For the CDR3, the DNA is TGTGCCAGCAGCTTAGAGCAGGGCCAGCAGTTCTTC.

This clonotype was observed a few times. The J gene is TRBJ1-5, the V gene TRBV9; 7 positions agree with TRBD1. Germline CDR1 and CDR2: SGDLS and YYNGEE. The CDR3 is 15 amino acids. V lost 3 bases, J lost 1 base, and 4 bases stayed unmatched. CDR3 sequence (DNA): TGTGCCAGCAGCGGATCGACAGGGAGCAATCAGCCCCAGCATTTT. Translating it yields CASSGSTGSNQPQHF. Complete variable domain (other parts from reference TRBV9 and TRBJ1-5): DSGVTQTPKHLITATGQRVTLRCSPRSGDLSVYWYQQSLDQGLQFLIQYYNGEERAKGNILERFSAQQFPDLHSELNLSSLELGDSALYFCASSGSTGSNQPQHFGDGTRLSIL.

The chain has TRBV12-3 or TRBV12-4 and TRBJ1-1; possibly TRBD1 for D (6 bases). Between the trimmed V and J ends, which lost 7 bases and 4 bases, there was a span of 16 bases. This CDR3 spans 14 amino acids. CDR3 DNA sequence: TGTGCCAGCACCACGCGGGGGGCCATCACTGAAGCTTTCTTT. Translating it yields CASTTRGAITEAFF.

Only a few counts were recorded for this clonotype. This sequence joins TRBV6-6 and TRBJ2-3; 11 bases line up with TRBD1. CDR1 is MNHNY and CDR2 is SVGAGI in the germline V gene (reference sequence). This CDR3 contains 16 residues. With 6 bases clipped from V and 2 bases from J, the junction kept 7 bases outside the gene matches. CDR3 sequence: CASRVEGQGVTDTQYF. In DNA form, the CDR3 reads TGTGCCAGCAGGGTTGAGGGACAGGGGGTCACAGATACGCAGTATTTT.

This clonotype was found many times. This rearrangement joins TRBV18 to TRBJ2-3; D may be TRBD2 (6 bases). Per the germline V gene, CDR1 is KGHSH and CDR2 is LQKENI. The CDR3 sequence is 16 residues long. Trimming stripped 0 bases from V and 3 bases from J, with 13 bases between. The CDR3 is CASSPPVLALTDTQYF. DNA of the CDR3: TGTGCCAGCTCACCACCTGTGCTAGCGCTAACAGATACGCAGTATTTT.

The genes are TRBV5-6 and TRBJ1-3; TRBD1 agrees at 7 bases. The CDR3 runs 18 residues. Germline values: CDR1 SGHDT, CDR2 YYEEEE. J gave up 3 bases and V 2 bases, and 14 bases lay outside the gene matches. The CDR3 loop is CASSFYFGEGAYGNTIYF. CDR3 nucleotides: TGTGCCAGCAGCTTCTATTTCGGGGAGGGGGCCTATGGAAACACCATATATTTT.

The chain employs TRBV6-1 and TRBJ2-3; D is ambiguous. The V and J ends lost 7 bases and 1 base respectively, with 15 bases between them. The CDR3 runs to 15 residues. CDR1 and CDR2 (germline): MNHNS, SASEGT. The CDR3 DNA follows: TGTGCCAGCACCGCCGGGCACCCGGGCACAGATACGCAGTATTTT. Translation gives CASTAGHPGTDTQYF.

The chain is built from TRBV24-1 and TRBJ2-2; D not resolved. The ends were cut back, 5 bases at V and 4 bases at J, with 7 bases in the middle. CDR3 length: 13 amino acids. The germline V gene encodes CDR1 KGHDR and CDR2 SFDVKD. The DNA for the CDR3 is TGTGCCACCAGTGGGACCACCACCGGGGAGCTGTTTTTT. The encoded protein is CATSGTTTGELFF.

This clonotype was found many times. The J gene is TRBJ2-5, the V gene TRBV7-9; 7 bases line up with TRBD1. V lost 1 base to trimming and J lost 3 bases; unmatched junction nucleotides: 5. CDR3 size: 15 residues. The germline V gene encodes CDR1 SEHNR and CDR2 FQNEAQ (reference sequence). For the CDR3, the DNA is TGTGCCAGCAGCTTAGAAGGGGGCGCGAAAGAGACCCAGTACTTC. This gives the protein CASSLEGGAKETQYF.

The rearrangement links TRBV29-1 to TRBJ1-5, with D possibly matching TRBD1 (5 bases). V was trimmed by 4 bases and J by 7 bases, leaving 11 bases between them. CDR3 length: 12 amino acids. CDR1 is SQVTM and CDR2 is ANQGSEA in the germline V gene. CDR3 region: CSVVLGDQPQHF. CDR3 DNA sequence: TGCAGCGTTGTTTTAGGGGACCAGCCCCAGCATTTT.

This clonotype was seen ten or more times. V usage is TRBV4-3 and J usage is TRBJ2-1; D is possibly TRBD2 (5 bases). The V end was cut by 0 bases, the J end by 10 bases, with 16 bases between. Germline CDR1 reads LGHNA; CDR2 reads YSLEER. The CDR3 has 15 residues. The CDR3 coding sequence is TGCGCCAGCAGCCAAGATGGGAGATCGGCAGACGAGCAGTTCTTC. Translating it yields CASSQDGRSADEQFF.